The clone carrying this T cell receptor beta chain was counted at least ten times. The antigen remains undetermined. Fresh peripheral blood, about 10 ml of it, supplied the PBMCs. This record belongs to a study of T cells in Graves' hyperthyroidism and ophthalmopathy. J was trimmed by 3 bases and V by 3 bases; bases with no gene match: 7. This CDR3 spans 14 amino acids. Germline CDR1 reads DFQATT; CDR2 reads SNEGSKA (reference sequence). Notes on the study in general: The model forecast ophthalmopathy, anticipating it by a median about 7 months before onset. Researchers report that a 13 V-J model separated ophthalmopathy from stable hyperthyroidism. Appearing also in blood were most of the thyroid clonotypes expanded above 0.001.

Template material for amplifying TCR beta CDR3 regions consisted of RNA transcripts. The TCR CDR3 first-round RT-PCR relied on the HTBI primer set. TCRdb recomputed calls from the multiplex PCR reads with MiXCR, one row per CDR3 protein. The repertoire includes almost 350,000 distinct CDR3 sequences, around 18% of them detected once, and about 14% sits in the top ten. The sequence derives from a woman between 40 and 55 years old with Graves' ophthalmopathy. Source material: blood. The J gene is TRBJ1-1, the V gene TRBV20-1, with 7 bases identical to TRBD1. The DNA of the CDR3 is TGCAGTGCTAGCCCACAGGGGTTGGACACTGAAGCTTTCTTT. This translates into CSASPQGLDTEAFF.